The 26 T cell receptor beta chains given below trace back to one sample, sequenced in a study of blood T cells in healthy people across ages. Primers used in a second PCR of roughly 6 to 12 cycles were a sample-barcoded 5' primer and a J-beta primer mix. One entry per CDR3 protein, called by TCRdb with MiXCR from the 5' RACE reads. In the table there are about 800,000 distinct CDR3 sequences, about 62% of which are singletons. Sequencing input: blood. Receptors originate from a man younger than 45 in good health.

This sequence joins TRBV4-3 and TRBJ2-5, with 7 bases fitting TRBD2. The end of the DNA is better explained by TRBJ2-7, so the J call may be wrong. CDR3 length: 15 residues. CDR1 is LGHNA, CDR2 YSLEER, per germline. CDR3 in DNA: TGCGCCAGCAGCCAAGTGGGACTACCCGCCTACGAGCAGTACTTC. The encoded protein is CASSQVGLPAYEQYF.

J is TRBJ2-3 and V is TRBV15; a weak D match, TRBD1 (5 bases). Germline values: CDR1 LNHNV, CDR2 YYDKDF (reference sequence). Trimming removed 0 bases at V and 2 bases at J, with 12 bases between. The CDR3 has 16 amino acids. The CDR3 region has the DNA TGTGCCACCAGCAGAGACGACAGACCTCTCACAGATACGCAGTATTTT. This gives the protein CATSRDDRPLTDTQYF.

This clonotype has only a few counts. The V gene is TRBV20-1, the J gene TRBJ2-1; 14 nucleotides align to TRBD2. This CDR3 comprises 14 residues. J lost 7 bases, V lost 6 bases, and 5 bases had no gene match. Looked up from germline, CDR1 is DFQATT and CDR2 is SNEGSKA (reference sequence). The CDR3 protein is CSAGLAGVSNEQFF. CDR3 nucleotides: TGCAGTGCGGGACTAGCGGGGGTTTCGAATGAGCAGTTCTTC.

This rearrangement joins TRBV15 to TRBJ2-3; the D gene is possibly TRBD1 (5 bases). Germline values: CDR1 LNHNV, CDR2 YYDKDF (reference sequence). Trimming took off 4 bases at V and 3 bases at J, with 14 bases between the two ends. This CDR3 region has 15 residues. CDR3 in DNA: TGTGCCACCAGCATCGGAACAGGAGAGACAGATACGCAGTATTTT. Its translation is CATSIGTGETDTQYF.

The chain uses TRBV20-1 and TRBJ1-6, with D possibly matching TRBD1 (6 bases). CDR1 is DFQATT, CDR2 SNEGSKA, per germline (reference sequence). Trimming pared 7 bases from V and 8 bases from J, leaving 12 bases between. The CDR3 runs 12 residues. CDR3 in amino acids: CSVPGEDSPLHF. The CDR3 DNA sequence: TGCAGTGTTCCAGGGGAGGATTCACCCCTCCACTTT.

The chain uses TRBV20-1 and TRBJ2-4; 8 positions match TRBD2. TRBJ2-7 explains the end of the DNA better; the J call may be wrong. From germline, CDR1 is DFQATT and CDR2 SNEGSKA (reference sequence). CDR3 length: 20 residues. CDR3 DNA sequence: TGCAGTGCTAGACCGAGGTACCGGGGGGGGCGTTATGTTTGGACCTACGAGCAGTACTTC. Translation gives CSARPRYRGGRYVWTYEQYF.

V and J are TRBV7-2 and TRBJ2-5; TRBD1 matches at 8 bases. The CDR3 loop spans 15 amino acids. Germline CDR1 reads SGHTA; CDR2 reads FQGNSA. With V trimmed by 3 bases and J by 2 bases, 5 bases remained unmatched. The CDR3, as DNA: TGTGCCAGCAGCTTTGACAGGGGCTTACAAGAGACCCAGTACTTC. This encodes CASSFDRGLQETQYF.

As regards this clonotype: One end of the junction does not line up with germline, which may come from a read error. The V gene is TRBV5-6, the J gene TRBJ2-7; the D gene is possibly TRBD2 (5 bases). Germline V gives CDR1 SGHDT, CDR2 YYEEEE. The CDR3 is 13 amino acids. The CDR3: CVSNLRPAGEQYF. DNA for the CDR3: TGTGTCAGCAACCTTCGACCCGCGGGCGAGCAGTACTTC.

Points on this clonotype: A much more abundant neighbour one base away suggests this may be a read error. The chain carries TRBV29-1 and TRBJ2-7; no reliable D call. CDR3 length: 11 amino acids. Per germline, CDR1 SQVTM and CDR2 ANQGSEA. Deletions cut 4 bases from V and 0 bases from J, with 4 bases between. CDR3 sequence: CSVVSSYEQYF. CDR3 nucleotides: TGCAGCGTTGTAAGCTCCTACGAGCAGTACTTC.

The gene calls are TRBV20-1 and TRBJ2-5; D tentatively reads TRBD1 or TRBD2 (6 bases each). The germline V gene has CDR1 DFQATT and CDR2 SNEGSKA (reference sequence). V lost 3 bases and J 0 bases, leaving 14 bases between the germline ends. This CDR3 has 15 residues. The CDR3 reads CSARIGGEYQETQYF. The CDR3 nucleotides are TGCAGTGCTAGGATCGGGGGCGAGTACCAAGAGACCCAGTACTTC.

This clonotype turned up a few times. The chain employs TRBV4-2 and TRBJ2-5; D is tentatively TRBD1 or TRBD2 (5 bases each). This CDR3 is 16 amino acids long. Trimming pared 5 bases from V and 2 bases from J, leaving 18 bases between. The germline gives CDR1 LGHNA, CDR2 YNFKEQ. As DNA, the CDR3 is TGTGCCAGCAGCACTGCTGGAACGGGGCGTCAAGAGACCCAGTACTTC. This gives the protein CASSTAGTGRQETQYF.

This clonotype occurred a few times. The V call is TRBV7-2, the J call TRBJ2-3, with 7 bases identical to TRBD1. The CDR3 contains 15 residues. Germline CDR1 SGHTA, CDR2 FQGNSA. V shed 5 bases, J shed 5 bases, and the junction held 10 bases outside the gene matches. The CDR3 bases are TGTGCCAGCAGCCAGGTGTTCCAGGGGGTAGATACGCAGTATTTT. Protein product: CASSQVFQGVDTQYF.

The chain links TRBV5-5 to TRBJ2-3, with 7 bases identical to TRBD1. CDR3 size: 16 residues. The germline CDR1 and CDR2 sequences are SGHKS and YYEKEE (reference sequence). The V and J ends lost 1 base and 0 bases, in that order; junction bases with no gene match: 5. CDR3 nucleotide sequence: TGTGCCAGCAGCTTGACAGGGGCCCTAAGCACAGATACGCAGTATTTT. Translated, it gives CASSLTGALSTDTQYF.

V is TRBV12-3 or TRBV12-4 and J is TRBJ2-1; D is unclear. The CDR3 totals 15 residues. V gave up 3 bases and J gave up 10 bases, with 19 bases separating them. CDR3 bases: TGTGCCAGCAGTTTGTTTGGTGAACGTGGCGAGGAGCAGTTCTTC. Amino acid sequence: CASSLFGERGEEQFF.

The gene calls are TRBV4-1 and TRBJ2-5, with D perhaps being TRBD1 or TRBD2 (5 bases each). The end of the DNA fits TRBJ2-7 better, so the J call may be wrong. This CDR3 region has 17 residues. Per the germline V gene, CDR1 is MGHRA and CDR2 is YSYEKL. The CDR3 reads CASSQASEGPGSYEQYF. The CDR3 nucleotides are TGCGCCAGCAGCCAAGCAAGCGAGGGGCCCGGCTCCTACGAGCAGTACTTC.

This clonotype has just a few counts. The chain couples TRBV20-1 to TRBJ2-5, with a tentative D call TRBD1 (5 bases). Trimming stripped 3 bases from V and 1 base from J, with 15 bases between. The CDR3 has 15 residues. Germline loops: CDR1 DFQATT, CDR2 SNEGSKA (reference sequence). The CDR3 DNA follows: TGCAGTGCTAGGTCGGCAGGGCGAATCCAAGAGACCCAGTACTTC. This sequence encodes CSARSAGRIQETQYF.

The chain employs TRBV5-6 and TRBJ1-2, with no clear D. Trimming took off 0 bases at V and 4 bases at J, with 13 bases between the two ends. Germline values: CDR1 SGHDT, CDR2 YYEEEE. The CDR3 is 15 residues long. CDR3 residues: CASSLGDARSYGYTF. CDR3 DNA: TGTGCCAGCAGCTTGGGGGATGCGCGAAGCTATGGCTACACCTTC.

The V gene is TRBV27, the J gene TRBJ1-2, with a weak D call TRBD1 (5 bases). Trimming removed 6 bases from V and 5 bases from J, with 16 bases in between. This CDR3 contains 14 residues. CDR1 is MNHEY, CDR2 SMNVEV, per germline (reference sequence). The CDR3 DNA reads TGTGCCAGCAGCCTCTTGGGGCTCGGGTATGGCTACACCTTC. Translation: CASSLLGLGYGYTF.

The CDR3 here is CASSLDVGVSYNEQFF. DNA of the CDR3: TGTGCCAGCAGCTTAGATGTAGGGGTCTCCTACAATGAGCAGTTCTTC. This chain uses TRBV7-9 with TRBJ2-1; a possible D gene is TRBD1 (5 bases). Germline CDR1 reads SEHNR; CDR2 reads FQNEAQ (reference sequence). V dropped 1 base and J dropped 0 bases, with 10 bases sitting between them. This CDR3 has 16 amino acids.

On this clonotype itself: Given a much more abundant clone one base away, this may be a read error. This chain uses TRBV25-1 with TRBJ1-6, with unresolved D. The CDR3 length is 12 residues. The germline CDR1 and CDR2 sequences are MGHDK and SYGVNS. V lost 6 bases to trimming and J lost 7 bases, with 7 bases between them. CDR3 region: CASSEGNSPLHF. The CDR3, as DNA: TGTGCCAGCAGCGAAGGGAATTCACCCCTCCACTTT.

This rearrangement joins TRBV30 to TRBJ2-7, with unresolved D. V shed 3 bases and J shed 4 bases, with 7 bases lying between them. The CDR3 consists of 11 residues. Germline loops: CDR1 GTSNPN, CDR2 SVGIG (reference sequence). The CDR3 loop is CAWRDLYEQYF. The CDR3 nucleotides read TGTGCCTGGAGAGACCTATACGAGCAGTACTTC.

The chain has TRBV12-3 or TRBV12-4 and TRBJ2-5, with 7 bases fitting TRBD2. The length of the CDR3 is 15 residues. After removal of 5 bases from V and 3 bases from J, the junction contained 9 bases not matched to a gene. CDR3 sequence (DNA): TGTGCCAGCAGTCCCGCCTGGGGAGGGGAAGAGACCCAGTACTTC. This codes for CASSPAWGGEETQYF.

V and J are TRBV27 and TRBJ2-1; D remains ambiguous. Germline CDR1 is MNHEY and CDR2 is SMNVEV (reference sequence). V was pared by 3 bases and J by 2 bases, with 11 bases between. The CDR3 has 15 amino acids. CDR3 residues: CASSLSQNPYNEQFF. The CDR3 coding sequence is TGTGCCAGCAGTTTGAGCCAGAACCCCTACAATGAGCAGTTCTTC.

V gene TRBV14 combines with J gene TRBJ2-3; a possible D gene is TRBD1 (5 bases). The V gene lost 0 bases and the J gene lost 5 bases, with 15 bases spanning the gap. The CDR3 sequence is 16 residues long. Germline CDR1 SGHDN, CDR2 FVKESK. The CDR3 loop is CASSQERQGLRDTQYF. The CDR3 DNA sequence: TGTGCCAGCAGCCAAGAAAGGCAGGGATTGAGAGATACGCAGTATTTT. The variable domain in full, completed from reference TRBV14 and TRBJ2-3, reads EAGVTQFPSHSVIEKGQTVTLRCDPISGHDNLYWYRRVMGKEIKFLLHFVKESKQDESGMPNNRFLAERTGGTYSTLKVQPAELEDSGVYFCASSQERQGLRDTQYFGPGTRLTVL.

The rearrangement uses TRBV28 and TRBJ1-5; D ambiguous. V lost 5 bases, J lost 4 bases, and 12 bases lay in between. The CDR3 spans 14 residues. Germline V gene sequence: CDR1 MDHEN, CDR2 SYDVKM. The CDR3 sequence: CASSNLAFNQPQHF. In DNA form, the CDR3 reads TGTGCCAGCAGTAACTTAGCTTTTAATCAGCCCCAGCATTTT.

The V gene is TRBV7-9, the J gene TRBJ2-3; no definite D call. Germline V gene data show CDR1 as SEHNR and CDR2 as FQNEAQ (reference sequence). The CDR3 is made up of 14 amino acids. Deletions cut 4 bases from V and 0 bases from J, with 8 bases between. CDR3 in amino acids: CASSYISSTDTQYF. Here the CDR3 DNA reads TGTGCCAGCAGCTACATTAGCAGCACAGATACGCAGTATTTT.